This entry lists 13 T cell receptor beta chains sequenced from one sample in a study of cytotoxic CD8 clonotypes in ibrutinib-treated CLL. This table comes from immunoSEQ multiplex PCR, and its TCRdb copy is limited to in-frame clones, with some not included. The table lists roughly 24,000 clones, roughly 62% of them singletons. This material consisted of PBMCs, taken after 24 months of ibrutinib treatment. Receptors originate from a human donor with chronic lymphocytic leukemia.

The rearrangement joins TRBV5-4 to TRBJ2-3; unclear D gene. This CDR3 region has 13 residues. With 2 bases removed from V and 5 bases from J, the gap between germline ends came to 9 bases. Germline lookup yields CDR1 SGHNT and CDR2 YYREEE (reference sequence). CDR3 amino acids: CASSFRGEDTQYF. Written as DNA, the CDR3 is TGTGCCAGCAGCTTCCGAGGCGAAGATACGCAGTATTTT.

The chain combines TRBV6-1 with TRBJ2-1; perhaps TRBD2 as D (5 bases). Germline values: CDR1 MNHNS, CDR2 SASEGT. This CDR3 comprises 13 residues. Trimming left V 11 bases short and J 7 bases short, with 18 bases between. The CDR3 here is CAAGDSNSNEQFF. CDR3 DNA sequence: TGTGCCGCGGGCGACTCAAACTCTAATGAGCAGTTCTTC.

The chain's CDR3 is CSVVSTGYTF. The CDR3 DNA reads as TGCAGCGTTGTCTCTACTGGCTACACCTTC. This rearrangement joins TRBV29-1 to TRBJ1-2; D remains unclear. CDR1 is SQVTM, CDR2 ANQGSEA, per germline. The CDR3 is 10 amino acids. V lost 4 bases and J lost 7, with 7 bases in between.

The rearrangement joins TRBV5-1 to TRBJ2-2; D is unresolved. The CDR3 covers 14 residues. Per germline, CDR1 SGHRS and CDR2 YFSETQ. Trimming removed 2 bases from V and 4 bases from J, with 9 bases in between. The CDR3 region has the DNA TGCGCCAGCAGCTTTGCGACGGGCACCGGGGAGCTGTTTTTT. The encoded protein is CASSFATGTGELFF.

In its sample, this clone was seen a few times. The V gene is TRBV19, the J gene TRBJ1-1, with D perhaps TRBD1 (6 bases). The V gene lost 6 bases and the J gene lost 0 bases, with 14 bases spanning the gap. Germline CDR1 is LNHDA and CDR2 is SQIVND (reference sequence). The CDR3 loop spans 15 amino acids. CDR3 sequence (DNA): TGTGCCAGTAGCTATTTGACAGGCATGAACACTGAAGCTTTCTTT. Protein: CASSYLTGMNTEAFF.

The chain uses TRBV9 and TRBJ1-1; D is unresolved. CDR3 length: 14 residues. Germline CDR1 is SGDLS and CDR2 is YYNGEE. V was trimmed by 0 bases and J by 0 bases, leaving 6 bases between them. The CDR3 nucleotides read TGTGCCAGCAGCGTAGGTCACCTGAACACTGAAGCTTTCTTT. Translating gives CASSVGHLNTEAFF.

There are a few counts of this clone. V gene TRBV2 combines with J gene TRBJ1-1; D possibly corresponds to TRBD1 (6 bases). Between the trimmed V and J ends, which lost 0 bases and 6 bases, there was a span of 14 bases. This CDR3 is built from 15 residues. In germline, CDR1 is SNHLY, CDR2 FYNNEI. The DNA of the CDR3 is TGTGCCAGCAGTGAAGCGACTAGGACAGCCCCTGAAGCTTTCTTT. Its translation is CASSEATRTAPEAFF.

The J gene is TRBJ2-1, the V gene TRBV5-4; no clear D. The CDR3 is 12 residues long. Trimming left V 2 bases short and J 6 bases short, with 6 bases between. From germline, CDR1 is SGHNT and CDR2 YYREEE (reference sequence). CDR3 amino acids: CASSLPANEQFF. The CDR3 bases are TGTGCCAGCAGCTTACCAGCCAATGAGCAGTTCTTC.

The rearrangement joins TRBV19 to TRBJ2-4, with TRBD1 identical over 7 bases. J was trimmed by 5 bases and V by 4 bases; bases with no gene match: 8. Germline V gene lookup returns CDR1 LNHDA and CDR2 SQIVND (reference sequence). The CDR3 is 15 amino acids. This CDR3 reads CASSKIGQVENIQYF. As DNA, the CDR3 is TGTGCCAGTAGTAAAATTGGACAGGTCGAAAACATTCAGTACTTC.

The CDR3 DNA reads TGCAGCGTCGCTGAAAATAGCAATCAGCCCCAGCATTTT. It codes for CSVAENSNQPQHF. The chain has TRBV29-1 and TRBJ1-5; no clear D gene. CDR1 and CDR2 from the germline V gene are SQVTM and ANQGSEA. The CDR3 consists of 13 residues. The germline V and J ends were trimmed by 6 bases and 0 bases, with 9 bases remaining between them.

V is TRBV5-5 and J is TRBJ1-4, with D maybe TRBD1 (6 bases). The CDR3 contains 12 residues. Between the trimmed V and J ends, which lost 7 bases and 7 bases, there was a span of 11 bases. Germline V gene sequence: CDR1 SGHKS, CDR2 YYEKEE (reference sequence). CDR3 bases: TGTGCCAGCCGGACAGTGGGTGAAAAACTGTTTTTT. This codes for CASRTVGEKLFF.

The rearrangement joins TRBV4-1 to TRBJ2-2; D might be TRBD1 (6 bases). This CDR3 contains 15 residues. The V gene lost 1 base and the J gene lost 5 bases, with 11 bases spanning the gap. Per the germline V gene, CDR1 is MGHRA and CDR2 is YSYEKL. The CDR3 here is CASSQGATGTGELFF. The CDR3 coding sequence is TGCGCCAGCAGCCAAGGGGCCACAGGGACCGGGGAGCTGTTTTTT.

The chain recombines TRBV19 with TRBJ1-1, with 7 bases matching TRBD1. The junction had 2 bases not matched to a gene; V was cut back by 4 bases and J by 3 bases. Germline CDR1 is LNHDA and CDR2 is SQIVND (reference sequence). CDR3 length equals 13 residues. In DNA, the CDR3 is TGTGCCAGTAGTAGTACAGGGGACACTGAAGCTTTCTTT. This codes for CASSSTGDTEAFF.